These 18 T cell receptor beta chains originate from one sample sequenced in a study of post-analysis software for immune sequencing data. Study-level points and caveats: The five TRBV segments detected at higher frequency in patients than in controls included TRBV5-6, TRBV5-1 and TRBV20-1.

The TCR beta cDNA libraries contained unique molecular identifiers. TCRdb re-derived calls from the PCR reads in MiXCR, one entry per CDR3 protein. The table shows about 190,000 distinct CDR3 sequences, with 25% to 30% occurring only once. No antigen is known for these receptors. Sequencing was carried out using blood. The receptors here all came from a girl aged 2-17 years with multiple sclerosis.

As for this clonotype: A much larger clone lies a single base off, so this may be a read error. The V call is TRBV28, the J call TRBJ2-5, with D possibly being TRBD2 (7 bases). The tail of the sequence fits TRBJ2-7 better, so the J call may be wrong. The CDR3 sequence is 15 residues long. The germline gives CDR1 MDHEN, CDR2 SYDVKM. The CDR3 DNA reads TGTGCCAGCAGTACCGGACGGGGGGCGATCTACGAGCAGTACTTC. It translates to CASSTGRGAIYEQYF.

The chain is built from TRBV3-1 and TRBJ2-1; D is unresolved. Looked up from germline, CDR1 is LGHDT and CDR2 is YNNKEL (reference sequence). The CDR3 has 13 residues. V lost 6 bases and J 5 bases, leaving 11 bases between the germline ends. In DNA form, the CDR3 reads TGTGCCAGCAGGCCTCCAGGTAACAATGAGCAGTTCTTC. Residues: CASRPPGNNEQFF.

In this sample, this clonotype turned up many times. The chain combines TRBV5-5 with TRBJ2-7; maybe TRBD2 (6 bases). V lost 2 bases and J 0 bases, leaving 12 bases between the germline ends. The germline V gene has CDR1 SGHKS and CDR2 YYEKEE (reference sequence). The length of the CDR3 is 15 residues. CDR3 loop: CASSFGTPSSYEQYF. CDR3 coding DNA: TGTGCCAGCAGCTTCGGGACTCCCAGCTCCTACGAGCAGTACTTC.

This clonotype was counted ten times or more. The chain carries TRBV12-3 or TRBV12-4 and TRBJ2-7; 9 bases match TRBD2. The CDR3 covers 16 residues. J lost 2 bases, V lost 5 bases, and 10 bases had no gene match. The CDR3 region has the DNA TGTGCCAGCAGTACCACCCGTGGCGGGAGGGCCTACGAGCAGTACTTC. This translates into CASSTTRGGRAYEQYF.

The gene calls are TRBV7-3 and TRBJ2-1; no clear D gene. This CDR3 is 16 amino acids long. Deletions cut 2 bases from V and 0 bases from J, with 11 bases between. CDR1 is SGHTA, CDR2 FQGTGA, per germline. Here the CDR3 reads CASSLVGKGSYNEQFF. CDR3 bases: TGTGCCAGCAGCTTAGTCGGAAAGGGCTCCTACAATGAGCAGTTCTTC.

The chain employs TRBV20-1 and TRBJ2-7; either TRBD1 or TRBD2 may supply D (5 bases each). The end of the DNA aligns better with TRBJ2-5, so the J call may be wrong. The CDR3 runs 15 residues. CDR1 and CDR2 from the germline V gene are DFQATT and SNEGSKA (reference sequence). The CDR3 nucleotides read TGCAGTGCCATAAACCCGGGACGGAGACAAGAGACCCAGTACTTC. This encodes CSAINPGRRQETQYF.

In its sample, this clonotype was seen a few times. The V and J genes are TRBV19 and TRBJ1-4; the D gene is possibly TRBD1 (5 bases). This CDR3 comprises 14 residues. V shed 6 bases and J shed 5 bases, with 13 bases lying between them. Germline CDR1 LNHDA, CDR2 SQIVND (reference sequence). The DNA for the CDR3 is TGTGCCAGTAGGTCGACAGCCTCGAATGAAAAACTGTTTTTT. Translation gives CASRSTASNEKLFF.

This clonotype has just a few counts. The J gene is TRBJ1-6, the V gene TRBV15; no clear D gene. From germline, CDR1 is LNHNV and CDR2 YYDKDF (reference sequence). The CDR3 runs to 14 residues. The V gene lost 5 bases and the J gene lost 0 bases, with 5 bases spanning the gap. This CDR3 reads CATSWSSYNSPLHF. Here the CDR3 DNA reads TGTGCCACCAGCTGGAGCTCCTATAATTCACCCCTCCACTTT.

On this clonotype: A much larger clone lies a single base off, so this may be a read error. The J gene is TRBJ2-3, the V gene TRBV12-3 or TRBV12-4, with 8 nucleotides matching TRBD1. The CDR3 runs 16 residues. The CDR3 spells CASSLDRGPITDAQYF. CDR3 DNA: TGTGCCAGCAGCCTAGACAGGGGCCCTATCACAGATGCGCAGTATTTT.

The rearrangement joins TRBV4-1 to TRBJ1-5; D is undetermined. The CDR3 runs 14 residues. The V gene lost 0 bases and the J gene lost 9 bases, with 12 bases spanning the gap. Looked up from germline, CDR1 is MGHRA and CDR2 is YSYEKL. The CDR3 reads CASSQDLDGGPQHF. CDR3 nucleotide sequence: TGCGCCAGCAGCCAAGATCTGGACGGTGGGCCCCAGCATTTT.

This clonotype was observed a few times. The chain is built from TRBV20-1 and TRBJ2-2, with 8 positions matching TRBD1. The CDR3 covers 16 residues. Germline assignment: CDR1 DFQATT and CDR2 SNEGSKA (reference sequence). Losses at the gene ends were 5 bases for V and 3 bases for J; bases not matched to a gene: 11. The CDR3 DNA sequence: TGCAGTGCTCTAATCCCGGGACAGGAGTACACCGGGGAGCTGTTTTTT. Its translation is CSALIPGQEYTGELFF.

The CDR3: CASSFEVYWAGETSNYEQYF. DNA of the CDR3: TGTGCCAGCAGCTTTGAAGTCTATTGGGCGGGGGAGACTAGTAACTACGAGCAGTACTTC. V and J are TRBV5-6 and TRBJ2-7; the match to TRBD2 covers 7 bases. Unmatched junction bases numbered 23, after V lost 2 bases and J lost 3 bases. This CDR3 is 20 amino acids long. Germline CDR1 SGHDT, CDR2 YYEEEE.

This chain uses TRBV19 with TRBJ1-2, with D possibly matching TRBD1 (6 bases). The CDR3 loop spans 14 amino acids. The V gene lost 3 bases and the J gene lost 7 bases, with 15 bases spanning the gap. The germline gives CDR1 LNHDA, CDR2 SQIVND (reference sequence). The DNA of the CDR3 is TGTGCCAGTAGTATCCAACAGGGAGGCGGTGGCTACACCTTC. Translated, it gives CASSIQQGGGGYTF.

In DNA form, the CDR3 reads TGTGCCACCAGCAGAGGTCGGCTAGCGGGGGGCCACAATGAGCAGTTCTTC. It encodes CATSRGRLAGGHNEQFF. The chain couples TRBV15 to TRBJ2-1; 11 bases match TRBD2. Losses at the gene ends were 1 base for V and 5 bases for J; bases not matched to a gene: 7. The CDR3 extends over 17 amino acids. Germline CDR1 LNHNV, CDR2 YYDKDF (reference sequence).

The chain links TRBV7-3 to TRBJ1-2; D remains ambiguous. The germline gives CDR1 SGHTA, CDR2 FQGTGA. The CDR3 is 13 amino acids. The ends were cut back, 2 bases at V and 2 bases at J, with 6 bases in the middle. The CDR3 nucleotides read TGTGCCAGCAGCTTAGGAGAGAACTATGGCTACACCTTC. Translation: CASSLGENYGYTF.

In its sample, this clonotype was seen a few times. The J gene is TRBJ2-7, the V gene TRBV15, with 10 bases lining up with TRBD1. The CDR3 sequence is 16 residues long. Germline V gene lookup returns CDR1 LNHNV and CDR2 YYDKDF (reference sequence). The V and J ends lost 4 bases and 5 bases, in that order; junction bases with no gene match: 11. The DNA for the CDR3 is TGTGCCACCAGCATATTTTGGACAGGGGGTTGGAACGAGCAGTACTTC. Its protein product is CATSIFWTGGWNEQYF. Full variable domain (remainder filled in from reference TRBV15 and TRBJ2-7): DAMVIQNPRYQVTQFGKPVTLSCSQTLNHNVMYWYQQKSSQAPKLLFHYYDKDFNNEADTPDNFQSRRPNTSFCFLDIRSPGLGDTAMYLCATSIFWTGGWNEQYFGPGTRLTVT.

This clonotype showed up just once. The gene calls are TRBV14 and TRBJ1-2; 10 positions match TRBD1. V shed 2 bases, J shed 4 bases, and the junction held 16 bases outside the gene matches. The CDR3 totals 19 residues. Germline values: CDR1 SGHDN, CDR2 FVKESK. The CDR3 spells CASSQPTGTGALLGYGYTF. In DNA, the CDR3 is TGTGCCAGCAGCCAACCCACCGGGACAGGGGCCCTACTGGGCTATGGCTACACCTTC.

Comment on this clonotype: A much larger clone lies one base from this, so it may be a read error. The rearrangement links TRBV27 to TRBJ2-4; 8 bases fit TRBD1. The CDR3 totals 15 residues. Germline values: CDR1 MNHEY, CDR2 SMNVEV (reference sequence). The CDR3 nucleotides are TGTGCCTGCAGTTTACGGCAGGGGGCCGGAAACATTCAGTACTTC. Translating it yields CACSLRQGAGNIQYF.